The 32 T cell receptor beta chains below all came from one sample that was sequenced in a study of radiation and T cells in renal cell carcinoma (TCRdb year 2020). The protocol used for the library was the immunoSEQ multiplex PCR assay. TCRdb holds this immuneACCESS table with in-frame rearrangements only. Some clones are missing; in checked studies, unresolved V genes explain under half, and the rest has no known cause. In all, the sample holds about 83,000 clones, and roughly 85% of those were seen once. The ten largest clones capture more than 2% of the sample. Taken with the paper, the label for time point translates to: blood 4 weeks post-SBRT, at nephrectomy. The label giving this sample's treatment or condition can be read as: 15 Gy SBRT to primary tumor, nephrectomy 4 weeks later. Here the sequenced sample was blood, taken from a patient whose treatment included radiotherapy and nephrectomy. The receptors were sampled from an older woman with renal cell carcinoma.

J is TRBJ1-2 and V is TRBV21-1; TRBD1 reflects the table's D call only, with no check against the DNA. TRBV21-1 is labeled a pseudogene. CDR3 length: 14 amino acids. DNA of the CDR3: TGTGCCAGCAGCCTGACAGGGTTAAACTATGGCTACACCTTC. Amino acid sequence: CASSLTGLNYGYTF.

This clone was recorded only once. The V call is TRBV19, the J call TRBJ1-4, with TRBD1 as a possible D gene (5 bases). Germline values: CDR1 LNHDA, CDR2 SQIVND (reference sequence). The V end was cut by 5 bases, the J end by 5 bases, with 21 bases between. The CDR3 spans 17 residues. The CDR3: CASSPRDANLPNEKLFF. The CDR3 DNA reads TGTGCCAGTAGTCCCCGGGACGCCAATCTCCCCAATGAAAAACTGTTTTTT. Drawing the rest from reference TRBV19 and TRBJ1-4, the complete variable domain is DGGITQSPKYLFRKEGQNVTLSCEQNLNHDAMYWYRQDPGQGLRLIYYSQIVNDFQKGDIAEGYSVSREKKESFPLTVTSAQKNPTAFYLCASSPRDANLPNEKLFFGSGTQLSVL.

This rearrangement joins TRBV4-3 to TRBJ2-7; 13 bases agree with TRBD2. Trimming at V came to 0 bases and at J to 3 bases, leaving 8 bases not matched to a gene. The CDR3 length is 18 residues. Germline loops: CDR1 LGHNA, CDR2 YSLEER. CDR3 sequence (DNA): TGCGCCAGCAGCCAAGATGTATGGGGGACTAGCGGGATCTACGAGCAGTACTTC. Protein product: CASSQDVWGTSGIYEQYF.

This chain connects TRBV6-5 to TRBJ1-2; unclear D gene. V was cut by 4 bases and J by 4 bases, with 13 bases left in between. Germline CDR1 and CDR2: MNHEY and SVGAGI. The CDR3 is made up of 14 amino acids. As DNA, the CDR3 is TGTGCCAGCAGTTCCAGCACGGGTATCTATGGCTACACCTTC. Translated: CASSSSTGIYGYTF.

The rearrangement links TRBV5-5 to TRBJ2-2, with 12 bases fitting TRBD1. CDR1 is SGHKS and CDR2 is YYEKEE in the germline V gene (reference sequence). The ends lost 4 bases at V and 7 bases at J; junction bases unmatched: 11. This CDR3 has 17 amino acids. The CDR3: CASSQYSGTGGYGELFF. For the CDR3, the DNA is TGTGCCAGCAGCCAATATTCCGGGACAGGGGGCTACGGGGAGCTGTTTTTT.

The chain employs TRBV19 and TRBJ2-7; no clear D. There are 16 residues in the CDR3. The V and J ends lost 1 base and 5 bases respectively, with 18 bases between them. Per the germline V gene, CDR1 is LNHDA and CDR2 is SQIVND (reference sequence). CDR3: CASSIVSYFSSDEQYF. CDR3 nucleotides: TGTGCCAGTAGTATAGTCAGTTACTTCTCGAGCGACGAGCAGTACTTC.

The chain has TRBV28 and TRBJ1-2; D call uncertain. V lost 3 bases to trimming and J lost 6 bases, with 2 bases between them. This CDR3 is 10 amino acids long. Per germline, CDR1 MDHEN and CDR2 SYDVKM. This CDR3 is CASSLDGYTF. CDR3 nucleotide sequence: TGTGCCAGCAGTTTGGATGGCTACACCTTC.

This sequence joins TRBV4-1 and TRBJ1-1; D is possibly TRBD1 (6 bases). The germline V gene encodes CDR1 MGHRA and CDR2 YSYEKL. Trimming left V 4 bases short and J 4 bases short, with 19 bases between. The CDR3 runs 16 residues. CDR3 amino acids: CASSPVTTGIGTEAFF. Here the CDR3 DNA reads TGCGCCAGCAGCCCTGTTACTACAGGGATCGGCACTGAAGCTTTCTTT.

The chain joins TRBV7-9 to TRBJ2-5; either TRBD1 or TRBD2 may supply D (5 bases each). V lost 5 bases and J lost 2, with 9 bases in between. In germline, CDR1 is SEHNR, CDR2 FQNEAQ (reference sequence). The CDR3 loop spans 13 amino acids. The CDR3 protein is CASSRDHQETQYF. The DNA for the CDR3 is TGTGCCAGCAGCCGGGACCATCAAGAGACCCAGTACTTC.

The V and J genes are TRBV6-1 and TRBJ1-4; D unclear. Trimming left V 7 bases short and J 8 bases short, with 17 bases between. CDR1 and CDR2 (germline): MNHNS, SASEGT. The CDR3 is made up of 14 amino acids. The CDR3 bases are TGTGCCAGCACTCGAACCCCCCAAAACGAAAAACTGTTTTTT. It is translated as CASTRTPQNEKLFF.

The CDR3 region is CASSDPRTKGLYGYTF. CDR3 coding DNA: TGCGCCAGCAGTGACCCGCGGACAAAGGGGCTCTATGGCTACACCTTC. The chain joins TRBV10-2 to TRBJ1-2; TRBD1 is a possible D gene (5 bases). V gave up 3 bases and J gave up 4 bases, with 18 bases separating them. Germline assignment: CDR1 WSHSY and CDR2 SAAADI. CDR3 length: 16 amino acids.

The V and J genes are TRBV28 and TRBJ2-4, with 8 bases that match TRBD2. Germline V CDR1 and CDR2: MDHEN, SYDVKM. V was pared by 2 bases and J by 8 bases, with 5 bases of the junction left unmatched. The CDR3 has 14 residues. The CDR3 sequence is CASSLGTSRDIQYF. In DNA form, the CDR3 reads TGTGCCAGCAGTTTAGGGACTAGTCGTGACATTCAGTACTTC. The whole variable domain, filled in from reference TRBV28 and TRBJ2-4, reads DVKVTQSSRYLVKRTGEKVFLECVQDMDHENMFWYRQDPGLGLRLIYFSYDVKMKEKGDIPEGYSVSREKKERFSLILESASTNQTSMYLCASSLGTSRDIQYFGAGTRLSVL.

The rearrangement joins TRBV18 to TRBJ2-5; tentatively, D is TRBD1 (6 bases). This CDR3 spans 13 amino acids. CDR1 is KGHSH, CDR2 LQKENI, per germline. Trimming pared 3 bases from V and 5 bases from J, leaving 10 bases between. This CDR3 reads CASSPGQLETQYF. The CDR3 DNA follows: TGTGCCAGCTCACCTGGACAGTTGGAGACCCAGTACTTC. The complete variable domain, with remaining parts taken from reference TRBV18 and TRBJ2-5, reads NAGVMQNPRHLVRRRGQEARLRCSPMKGHSHVYWYRQLPEEGLKFMVYLQKENIIDESGMPKERFSAEFPKEGPSILRIQQVVRGDSAAYFCASSPGQLETQYFGPGTRLLVL.

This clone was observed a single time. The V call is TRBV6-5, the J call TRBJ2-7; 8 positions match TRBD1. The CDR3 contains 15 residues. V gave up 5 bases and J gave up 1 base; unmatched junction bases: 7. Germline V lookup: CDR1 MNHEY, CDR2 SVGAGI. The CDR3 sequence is CASSNPRTGSYEQYF. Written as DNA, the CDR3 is TGTGCCAGCAGTAACCCCCGGACAGGGTCCTACGAGCAGTACTTC.

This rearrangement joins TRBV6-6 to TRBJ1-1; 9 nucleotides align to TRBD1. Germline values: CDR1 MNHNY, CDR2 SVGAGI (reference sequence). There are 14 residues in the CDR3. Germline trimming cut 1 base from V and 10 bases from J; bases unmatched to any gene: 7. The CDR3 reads CASSYLPGQGTAFF. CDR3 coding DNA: TGTGCCAGCAGTTACTTGCCGGGACAGGGAACAGCTTTCTTT.

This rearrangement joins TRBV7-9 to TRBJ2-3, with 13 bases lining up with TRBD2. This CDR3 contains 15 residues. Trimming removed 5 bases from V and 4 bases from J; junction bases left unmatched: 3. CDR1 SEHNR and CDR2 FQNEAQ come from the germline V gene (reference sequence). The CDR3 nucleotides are TGTGCCAGCAGCCGGACTAGCGGGAGCTCAGATACGCAGTATTTT. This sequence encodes CASSRTSGSSDTQYF.

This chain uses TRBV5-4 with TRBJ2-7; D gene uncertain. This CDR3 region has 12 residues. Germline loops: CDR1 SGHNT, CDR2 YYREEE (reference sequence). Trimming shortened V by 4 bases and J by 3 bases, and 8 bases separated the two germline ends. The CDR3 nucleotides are TGTGCCAGCAGCCCGGACGGCTACGAGCAGTACTTC. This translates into CASSPDGYEQYF.

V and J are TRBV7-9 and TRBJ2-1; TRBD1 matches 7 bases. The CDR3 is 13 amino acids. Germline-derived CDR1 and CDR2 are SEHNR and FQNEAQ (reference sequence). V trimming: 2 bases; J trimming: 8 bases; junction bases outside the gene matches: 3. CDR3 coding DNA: TGTGCCAGCAGCTTAAGGGGGCGGGATGAGCAGTTCTTC. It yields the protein CASSLRGRDEQFF.

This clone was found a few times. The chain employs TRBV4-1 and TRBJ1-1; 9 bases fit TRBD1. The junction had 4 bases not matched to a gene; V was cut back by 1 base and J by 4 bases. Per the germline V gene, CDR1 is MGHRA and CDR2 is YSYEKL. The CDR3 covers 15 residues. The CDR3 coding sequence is TGCGCCAGCAGCCAAGCTGGGACAGGGAGCACTGAAGCTTTCTTT. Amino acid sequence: CASSQAGTGSTEAFF.

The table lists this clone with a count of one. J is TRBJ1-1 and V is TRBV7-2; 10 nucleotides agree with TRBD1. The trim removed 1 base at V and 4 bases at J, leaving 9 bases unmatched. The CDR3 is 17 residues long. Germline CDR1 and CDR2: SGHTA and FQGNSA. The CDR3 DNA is TGTGCCAGCAGCTTAGTCGGGACAGGGGATTCTTCCACTGAAGCTTTCTTT. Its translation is CASSLVGTGDSSTEAFF.

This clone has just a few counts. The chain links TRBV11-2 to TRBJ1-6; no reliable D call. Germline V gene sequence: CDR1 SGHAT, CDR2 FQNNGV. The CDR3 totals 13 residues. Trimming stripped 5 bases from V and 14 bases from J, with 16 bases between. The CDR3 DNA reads TGTGCCAGCAGCCCCCACCCCAATGGGGCCCTCCACTTT. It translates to CASSPHPNGALHF. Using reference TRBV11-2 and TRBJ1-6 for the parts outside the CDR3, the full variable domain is EAGVAQSPRYKIIEKRQSVAFWCNPISGHATLYWYQQILGQGPKLLIQFQNNGVVDDSQLPKDRFSAERLKGVDSTLKIQPAKLEDSAVYLCASSPHPNGALHFGNGTRLTVT.

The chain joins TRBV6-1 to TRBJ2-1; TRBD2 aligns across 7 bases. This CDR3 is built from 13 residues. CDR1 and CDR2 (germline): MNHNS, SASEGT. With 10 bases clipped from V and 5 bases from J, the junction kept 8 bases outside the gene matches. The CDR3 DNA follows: TGTGCCACCATCAGCGGGGCCCACAATGAGCAGTTCTTC. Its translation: CATISGAHNEQFF.

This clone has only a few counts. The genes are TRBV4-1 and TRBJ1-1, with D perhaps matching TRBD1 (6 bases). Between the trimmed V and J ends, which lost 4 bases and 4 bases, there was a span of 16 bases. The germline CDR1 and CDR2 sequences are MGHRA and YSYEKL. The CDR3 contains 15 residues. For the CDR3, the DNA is TGCGCCAGCAGCCTCCAAAAGACAGGAGGCACTGAAGCTTTCTTT. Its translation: CASSLQKTGGTEAFF.

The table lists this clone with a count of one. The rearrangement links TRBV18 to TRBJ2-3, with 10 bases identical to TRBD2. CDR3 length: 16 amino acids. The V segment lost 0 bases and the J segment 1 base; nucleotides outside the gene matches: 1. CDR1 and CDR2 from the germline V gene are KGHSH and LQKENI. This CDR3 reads CASSPPLAGGTDTQYF. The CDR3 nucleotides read TGTGCCAGCTCACCACCGCTAGCGGGAGGCACAGATACGCAGTATTTT.

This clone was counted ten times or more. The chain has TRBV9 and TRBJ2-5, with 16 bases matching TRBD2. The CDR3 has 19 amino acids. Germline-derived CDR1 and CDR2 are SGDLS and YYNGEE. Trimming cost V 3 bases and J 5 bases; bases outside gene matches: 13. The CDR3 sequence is CASSDQSGTSGRVRETQYF. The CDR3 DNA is TGTGCCAGCAGCGACCAATCCGGGACTAGCGGGAGGGTTCGGGAGACCCAGTACTTC.

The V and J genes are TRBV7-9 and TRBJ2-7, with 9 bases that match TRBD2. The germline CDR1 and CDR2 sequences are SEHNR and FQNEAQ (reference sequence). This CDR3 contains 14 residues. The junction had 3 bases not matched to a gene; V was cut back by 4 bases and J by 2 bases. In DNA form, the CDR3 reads TGTGCCAGCAGCTCTAGCGGGGCGACCTACGAGCAGTACTTC. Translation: CASSSSGATYEQYF.

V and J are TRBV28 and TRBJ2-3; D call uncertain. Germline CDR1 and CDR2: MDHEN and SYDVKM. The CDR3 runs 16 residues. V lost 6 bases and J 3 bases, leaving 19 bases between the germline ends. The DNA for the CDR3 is TGTGCCAGCAGCCCACTCGAGGTGCTTGATACAGATACGCAGTATTTT. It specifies CASSPLEVLDTDTQYF.

The CDR3 DNA reads TGCGCCAGCAGCGGACAGGGGGCTTTTTCACCCCTCCACTTT. This gives the protein CASSGQGAFSPLHF. This chain joins TRBV5-1 and TRBJ1-6, with 11 bases aligning to TRBD1. The germline gives CDR1 SGHRS, CDR2 YFSETQ. Trimming took 4 bases from V and 9 from J; bases not matched to a gene: 3. This CDR3 is built from 14 residues.

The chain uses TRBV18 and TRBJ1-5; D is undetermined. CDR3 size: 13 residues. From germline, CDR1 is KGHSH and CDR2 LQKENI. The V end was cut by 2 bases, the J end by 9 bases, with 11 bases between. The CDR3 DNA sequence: TGTGCCAGCTCACCAACGGAGACAACGCCCCAGCATTTT. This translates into CASSPTETTPQHF.

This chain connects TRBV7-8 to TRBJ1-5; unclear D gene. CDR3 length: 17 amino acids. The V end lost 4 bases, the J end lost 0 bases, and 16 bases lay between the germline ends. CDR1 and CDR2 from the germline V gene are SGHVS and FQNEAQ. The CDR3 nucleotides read TGTGCCAGCAGCTACGAGTCGTGGGGATATAGCAATCAGCCCCAGCATTTT. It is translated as CASSYESWGYSNQPQHF.

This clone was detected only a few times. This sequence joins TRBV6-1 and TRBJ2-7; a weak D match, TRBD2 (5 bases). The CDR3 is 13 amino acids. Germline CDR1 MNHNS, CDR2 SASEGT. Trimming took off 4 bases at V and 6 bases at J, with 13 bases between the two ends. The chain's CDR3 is CASSGRGSPEQYF. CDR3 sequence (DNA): TGTGCCAGCAGTGGACGGGGTTCCCCCGAGCAGTACTTC.

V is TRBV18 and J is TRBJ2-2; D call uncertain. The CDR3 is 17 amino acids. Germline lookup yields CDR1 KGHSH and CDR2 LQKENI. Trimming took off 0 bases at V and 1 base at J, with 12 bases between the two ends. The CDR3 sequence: CASSPPFERMNTGELFF. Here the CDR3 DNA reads TGTGCCAGCTCACCACCTTTTGAGAGAATGAACACCGGGGAGCTGTTTTTT.